Detailed here is one TCR beta chain. CDR3 length: 15 amino acids. Germline V gives CDR1 SNHLY, CDR2 FYNNEI. V lost 4 bases, J lost 1 base, and 5 bases stayed unmatched. The data stem from a study of blood T cell repertoires in COVID-19. Self-reported history from a screening survey and questionnaire set each donor's cohort. The assay was immunoSEQ multiplex PCR, and TCRdb's table has in-frame clones only and misses some. Of 110,000 to 150,000 clones in the sample, about four fifths are singletons; the top ten hold around 8.4%. This chain links TRBV2 with TRBJ2-7; TRBD2 matches 9 bases. Sequencing was carried out using PBMCs or T cells enriched from blood (not recorded which). The sequence derives from a man between 50 and 59 years old who had recovered from COVID-19. CDR3 region: CASSAPSGESYEQYF. Here the CDR3 DNA reads TGTGCCAGCAGTGCGCCTAGCGGGGAGTCCTACGAGCAGTACTTC.